These 20 T cell receptor beta chains share one sample of origin, sequenced in a study of cytomegalovirus exposure and HLA in healthy donors (TCRdb year 2017). The library was generated by the immunoSEQ multiplex PCR assay. For the multiplex PCR, a mixture combining 60 forward primers for TCR Vbeta segments and 13 reverse primers for TCR Jbeta segments was used. The table was pulled from immuneACCESS by TCRdb, which kept in-frame rearrangements only. Such tables lose some clones; where checked, under half of the loss comes from unresolved V genes, and the rest has no known cause. Counted in this sample were about 240,000 clones; about four fifths of them appeared once. Of the sample, around 5.7% falls within the top ten clones. Material: PBMCs. The receptor set was obtained from a woman in her thirties or forties in good health and CMV-seropositive.

CDR3 loop: CASSSDSGAGNTIYF. The CDR3 nucleotides read TGTGCCAGCTCTTCCGACAGCGGGGCTGGAAACACCATATATTTT. The chain couples TRBV18 to TRBJ1-3; D is perhaps TRBD1 (5 bases). Germline lookup yields CDR1 KGHSH and CDR2 LQKENI. V was trimmed by 6 bases and J by 2 bases, leaving 14 bases between them. The CDR3 spans 15 residues.

This sequence joins TRBV7-9 and TRBJ2-1; 9 bases map to TRBD1. The ends lost 3 bases at V and 4 bases at J; junction bases unmatched: 4. Germline CDR1 SEHNR, CDR2 FQNEAQ (reference sequence). The CDR3 has 15 amino acids. The CDR3 DNA sequence: TGTGCCAGCAGCTTCCCGGGACAGGGTTACAATGAGCAGTTCTTC. It translates to CASSFPGQGYNEQFF.

The chain recombines TRBV6-1 with TRBJ2-7; TRBD1 aligns across 8 bases. Germline CDR1 MNHNS, CDR2 SASEGT. This CDR3 is built from 14 residues. With V trimmed by 6 bases and J by 7 bases, 11 bases remained unmatched. Here the CDR3 DNA reads TGTGCCAGCAGACCGGGACAGGCGCCTACGGAGCAGTACTTC. Translated: CASRPGQAPTEQYF.

The CDR3 sequence: CASSVGQKHGYTF. The CDR3 nucleotides read TGTGCCAGCAGCGTAGGGCAGAAACATGGCTACACCTTC. The V and J genes are TRBV9 and TRBJ1-2; D gene unclear. Looked up from germline, CDR1 is SGDLS and CDR2 is YYNGEE. The V gene lost 0 bases and the J gene lost 6 bases, with 9 bases spanning the gap. There are 13 residues in the CDR3. Combining the CDR3 with reference TRBV9 and TRBJ1-2 gives the whole variable domain DSGVTQTPKHLITATGQRVTLRCSPRSGDLSVYWYQQSLDQGLQFLIQYYNGEERAKGNILERFSAQQFPDLHSELNLSSLELGDSALYFCASSVGQKHGYTFGSGTRLTVV.

A remark on this clone: Distinct nucleotide sequences in the sample also encode this CDR3. The chain combines TRBV7-3 with TRBJ2-2; 8 bases agree with TRBD2. V trimming: 2 bases; J trimming: 4 bases; junction bases outside the gene matches: 0. The length of the CDR3 is 14 residues. Germline CDR1 SGHTA, CDR2 FQGTGA. In DNA form, the CDR3 reads TGTGCCAGCAGCTTAGCGGGAGGCACCGGGGAGCTGTTTTTT. Its protein product is CASSLAGGTGELFF.

DNA for the CDR3: TGTGCCAGCAGCGTGGGAGAATCCCAAAACATTCAGTACTTC. Protein sequence: CASSVGESQNIQYF. This chain links TRBV9 with TRBJ2-4; possibly TRBD2 for D (5 bases). The V and J ends lost 2 bases and 5 bases respectively, with 11 bases between them. Per the germline V gene, CDR1 is SGDLS and CDR2 is YYNGEE. The CDR3 covers 14 residues.

This rearrangement joins TRBV2 to TRBJ2-5; TRBD2 agrees at 7 bases. The end of the DNA is better explained by TRBJ2-7, so the J call may be wrong. The CDR3 is 15 amino acids. The germline V gene encodes CDR1 SNHLY and CDR2 FYNNEI. The CDR3 region has the DNA TGTGCCAGCAGTGAAGGACCGGGGGGTACCTACGAGCAGTACTTC. It codes for CASSEGPGGTYEQYF.

This chain links TRBV7-3 with TRBJ2-3; D unresolved. Germline V gene sequence: CDR1 SGHTA, CDR2 FQGTGA. The CDR3 totals 13 residues. V lost 4 bases, J lost 6 bases, and 11 bases lay in between. DNA for the CDR3: TGTGCCAGCAGCTCCTCGTCCCTGGATACGCAGTATTTT. Protein product: CASSSSSLDTQYF.

The rearrangement uses TRBV7-2 and TRBJ1-1, with unresolved D. From germline, CDR1 is SGHTA and CDR2 FQGNSA. The CDR3 extends over 14 amino acids. V dropped 2 bases and J dropped 1 base, with 8 bases sitting between them. The CDR3 DNA is TGTGCCAGCAGCTTATGGGCAGCGAACACTGAAGCTTTCTTT. This codes for CASSLWAANTEAFF.

The chain joins TRBV4-2 to TRBJ2-3, with TRBD2 identical over 9 bases. Losses at the gene ends were 0 bases for V and 7 bases for J; bases not matched to a gene: 8. The CDR3 has 16 residues. Germline V lookup: CDR1 LGHNA, CDR2 YNFKEQ. This CDR3 is CASSQDRAGGQNTQYF. The DNA of the CDR3 is TGTGCCAGCAGCCAAGATAGGGCGGGGGGGCAGAATACGCAGTATTTT.

The genes are TRBV7-2 and TRBJ2-7, with 7 bases fitting TRBD2. Per the germline V gene, CDR1 is SGHTA and CDR2 is FQGNSA. Germline trimming cut 4 bases from V and 3 bases from J; bases unmatched to any gene: 3. This CDR3 has 13 residues. CDR3: CASSSTSVYEQYF. CDR3 bases: TGTGCCAGCAGCTCCACTAGCGTCTACGAGCAGTACTTC.

The CDR3 DNA follows: TGTGCCAGCAGTCCCACCCCGGCGGGCAGGGGCTACACCTTC. Amino acid sequence: CASSPTPAGRGYTF. V is TRBV25-1 and J is TRBJ1-2, with D hard to call. This CDR3 spans 14 amino acids. Trimming pared 5 bases from V and 8 bases from J, leaving 18 bases between. Germline CDR1 reads MGHDK; CDR2 reads SYGVNS.

The chain joins TRBV7-8 to TRBJ1-1; 8 nucleotides align to TRBD1. Per germline, CDR1 SGHVS and CDR2 FQNEAQ. The CDR3 sequence is 14 residues long. Trimming removed 2 bases from V and 10 bases from J; junction bases left unmatched: 9. CDR3 in amino acids: CASSLLESGGIAFF. CDR3 DNA: TGTGCCAGCAGCTTATTGGAATCAGGGGGCATAGCTTTCTTT.

The chain links TRBV7-2 to TRBJ2-5; D gene unclear. The end of the DNA is better explained by TRBJ2-7, so the J call may be wrong. This CDR3 spans 13 amino acids. Germline values: CDR1 SGHTA, CDR2 FQGNSA. The CDR3 here is CASSTETSYEQYF. The CDR3 region has the DNA TGTGCCAGCAGTACGGAGACCTCCTACGAGCAGTACTTC.

This clone was observed a handful of times. The chain has TRBV27 and TRBJ2-6, with 14 positions matching TRBD2. This CDR3 spans 19 amino acids. Germline V gives CDR1 MNHEY, CDR2 SMNVEV (reference sequence). V was pared by 6 bases and J by 0 bases, with 7 bases of the junction left unmatched. The CDR3 sequence is CASSTGTSGGRSGANVLTF. The CDR3 nucleotides are TGTGCCAGCAGCACCGGGACTAGCGGGGGCCGCTCTGGGGCCAACGTCCTGACTTTC.

The rearrangement uses TRBV2 and TRBJ2-1; 9 bases align to TRBD1. V lost 6 bases and J lost 4; bases outside the gene matches: 7. The CDR3 runs 15 residues. The germline CDR1 and CDR2 sequences are SNHLY and FYNNEI. In DNA, the CDR3 is TGTGCCAGCAGGGGACAGGGCCTAGATTACAATGAGCAGTTCTTC. Protein: CASRGQGLDYNEQFF.

The gene calls are TRBV6-5 and TRBJ2-3; D is uncertain. The CDR3 spans 13 residues. V was pared by 6 bases and J by 8 bases, with 15 bases between. CDR1 MNHEY and CDR2 SVGAGI come from the germline V gene. The CDR3: CASSSAGSGTQYF. The CDR3 nucleotides are TGTGCCAGCAGCTCCGCCGGTTCGGGTACGCAGTATTTT.

The chain recombines TRBV7-2 with TRBJ1-1; TRBD1 matches at 9 bases. The CDR3 totals 13 residues. Trimming took 4 bases from V and 6 from J; bases not matched to a gene: 3. The germline gives CDR1 SGHTA, CDR2 FQGNSA. The CDR3 sequence: CASSSDRGAEAFF. The CDR3 coding sequence is TGTGCCAGCAGCTCGGACAGGGGAGCTGAAGCTTTCTTT.

The chain recombines TRBV5-1 with TRBJ2-2, with D uncertain. Germline V CDR1 and CDR2: SGHRS, YFSETQ. Trimming removed 0 bases at V and 6 bases at J, with 12 bases between. The CDR3 sequence is 15 residues long. Here the CDR3 DNA reads TGCGCCAGCAGCTTGGTAGGCGCCCAGGCCGGGGAGCTGTTTTTT. Its translation is CASSLVGAQAGELFF.

The chain combines TRBV6-5 with TRBJ2-7; 8 bases agree with TRBD2. This CDR3 region has 15 residues. The V gene's germline CDR1 is MNHEY and CDR2 SVGAGI. Germline trimming cut 6 bases from V and 0 bases from J; bases unmatched to any gene: 7. The CDR3: CASRPKRGSSYEQYF. CDR3 in DNA: TGTGCCAGCAGACCTAAGCGGGGGAGCTCCTACGAGCAGTACTTC.